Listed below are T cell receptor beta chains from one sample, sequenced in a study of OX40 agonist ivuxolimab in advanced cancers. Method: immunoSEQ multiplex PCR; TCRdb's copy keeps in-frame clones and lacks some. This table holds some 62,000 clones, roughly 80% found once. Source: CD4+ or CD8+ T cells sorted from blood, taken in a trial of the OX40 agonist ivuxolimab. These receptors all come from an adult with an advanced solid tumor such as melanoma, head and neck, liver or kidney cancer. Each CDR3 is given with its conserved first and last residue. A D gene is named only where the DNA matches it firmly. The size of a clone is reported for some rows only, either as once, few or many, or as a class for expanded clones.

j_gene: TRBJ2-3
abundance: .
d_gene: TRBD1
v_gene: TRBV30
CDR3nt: TGTGCCTGGAGTGGGCAGGGGGTAGATACGCAGTATTTT
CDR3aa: CAWSGQGVDTQYF

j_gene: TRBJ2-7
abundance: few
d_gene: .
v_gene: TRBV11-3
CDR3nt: TGTGCCAGCAGCTTTTGGGACACCACCTACGAGCAGTACTTC
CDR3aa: CASSFWDTTYEQYF

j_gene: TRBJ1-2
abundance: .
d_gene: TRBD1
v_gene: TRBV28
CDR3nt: TGTGCCAGCAGCCAGCCGGGGACAGCCTATGGCTACACCTTC
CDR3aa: CASSQPGTAYGYTF

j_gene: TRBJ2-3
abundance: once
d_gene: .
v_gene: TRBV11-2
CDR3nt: TGTGCCAGCAGCTTAGTAGGCCTAGGAATAAATACGCAGTATTTT
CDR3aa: CASSLVGLGINTQYF

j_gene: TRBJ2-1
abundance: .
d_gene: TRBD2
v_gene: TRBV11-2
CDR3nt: TGTGCCAGCAGCGACGATACTAGCGGGATATACAATGAGCAGTTCTTC
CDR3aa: CASSDDTSGIYNEQFF

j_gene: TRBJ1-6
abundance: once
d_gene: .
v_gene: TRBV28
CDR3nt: TGTGCCAGCAGTTTATTAGGAGCTGGTCGGGCACCCCTCCACTTT
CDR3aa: CASSLLGAGRAPLHF

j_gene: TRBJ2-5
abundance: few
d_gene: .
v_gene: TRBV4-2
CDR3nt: TGTGCCAGCAGCCCCGGAGGGGATGGAGAGACCCAGTACTTC
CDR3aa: CASSPGGDGETQYF

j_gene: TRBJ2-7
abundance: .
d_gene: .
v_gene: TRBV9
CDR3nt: TGTGCCAGCAGCGTAGGCCCCCCCATTGCACCCTACGAGCAGTACTTC
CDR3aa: CASSVGPPIAPYEQYF

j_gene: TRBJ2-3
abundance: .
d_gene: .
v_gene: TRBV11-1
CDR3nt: TGTGCCAGCACCAGGGCCGGATCAGCGGCAGATACGCAGTATTTT
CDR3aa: CASTRAGSAADTQYF

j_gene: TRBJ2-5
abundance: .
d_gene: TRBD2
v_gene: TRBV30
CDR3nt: TGTGCCTGGAGTGTACTGCTAGCGGGAGGACCCGTTGTGAAACAAGAGACCCAGTACTTC
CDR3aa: CAWSVLLAGGPVVKQETQYF

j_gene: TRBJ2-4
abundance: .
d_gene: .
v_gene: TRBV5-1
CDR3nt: TGCGCCAGCAGCTTGTCTGATTCAGTAGCCAAAAACATTCAGTACTTC
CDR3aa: CASSLSDSVAKNIQYF

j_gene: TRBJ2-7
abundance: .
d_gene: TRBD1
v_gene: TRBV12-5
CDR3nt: TGTGCTAGTGGTTCGGGACAGGGGGTCTCCTACGAGCAGTACTTC
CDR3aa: CASGSGQGVSYEQYF

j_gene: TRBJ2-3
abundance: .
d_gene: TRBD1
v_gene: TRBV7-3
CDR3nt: TGTGCCAGCAGCTTGGACAGGGAGTCAGATACGCAGTATTTT
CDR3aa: CASSLDRESDTQYF

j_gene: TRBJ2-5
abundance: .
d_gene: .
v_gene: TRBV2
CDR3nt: TGTGCCAGCGGGGTCCAAGAGACCCAGTACTTC
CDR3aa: CASGVQETQYF

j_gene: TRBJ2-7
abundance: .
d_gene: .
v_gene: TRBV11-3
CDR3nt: TGTGCCAGCAGTACACCGGGACTTCCAAGCTCCTACGAGCAGTACTTC
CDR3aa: CASSTPGLPSSYEQYF

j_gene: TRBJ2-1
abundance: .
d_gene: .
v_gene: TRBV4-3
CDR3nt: TGCGCCAGCAGCCGACTTTGGGGGGCCAACTACAATGAGCAGTTCTTC
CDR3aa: CASSRLWGANYNEQFF

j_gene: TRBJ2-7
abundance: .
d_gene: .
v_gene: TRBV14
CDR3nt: TGTGCCAGCAGCCCCGGGTTATCCTACGAGCAGTACTTC
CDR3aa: CASSPGLSYEQYF

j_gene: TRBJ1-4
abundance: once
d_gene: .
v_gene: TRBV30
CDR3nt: TGTGCCTGGGGTGAGGCCCAAAAACTGTTTTTT
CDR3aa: CAWGEAQKLFF

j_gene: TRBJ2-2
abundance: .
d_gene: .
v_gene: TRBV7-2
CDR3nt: TGTGCCAGCACGGAGGGGAACACCGGGGAGCTGTTTTTT
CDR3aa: CASTEGNTGELFF

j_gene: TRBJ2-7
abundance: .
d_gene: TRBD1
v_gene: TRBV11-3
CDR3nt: TGTGCCACCTCGAAGGGACAGGCCGTCTACGAGCAGTACTTC
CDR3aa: CATSKGQAVYEQYF

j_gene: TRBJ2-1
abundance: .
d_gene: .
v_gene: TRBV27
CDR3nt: TGTGCCAGCAGTTTAAGTGTTAGCTCCTACAATGAGCAGTTCTTC
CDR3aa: CASSLSVSSYNEQFF

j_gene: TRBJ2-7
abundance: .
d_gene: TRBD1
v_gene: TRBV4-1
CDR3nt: TGCGCCAGCAGCCATCAAAGGGACAGGGGATACGAGCAGTACTTC
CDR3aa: CASSHQRDRGYEQYF

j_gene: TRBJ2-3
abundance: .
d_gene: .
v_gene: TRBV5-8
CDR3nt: TGTGCCAGCAGCTTTTTAGCGTTGGGGACAGATACGCAGTATTTT
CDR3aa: CASSFLALGTDTQYF

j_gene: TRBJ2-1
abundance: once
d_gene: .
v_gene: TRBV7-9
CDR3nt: TGTGCCAGCAGCTCTCTTTTTAACAATGAGCAGTTCTTC
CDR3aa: CASSSLFNNEQFF

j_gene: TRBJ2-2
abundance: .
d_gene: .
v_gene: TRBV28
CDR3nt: TGTGCCAGCCAGTCCCCGGGTACCGGGGAGCTGTTTTTT
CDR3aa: CASQSPGTGELFF

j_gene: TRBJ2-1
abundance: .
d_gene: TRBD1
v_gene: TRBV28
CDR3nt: TGTGCCAGCAGCCCGGGACAGGGATATTACAATGAGCAGTTCTTC
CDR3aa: CASSPGQGYYNEQFF

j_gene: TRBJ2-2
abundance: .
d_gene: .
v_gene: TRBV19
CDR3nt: TGTGCCAGTAGTATCGGGGGTTACGGGAGAAACACCGGGGAGCTGTTTTTT
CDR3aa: CASSIGGYGRNTGELFF

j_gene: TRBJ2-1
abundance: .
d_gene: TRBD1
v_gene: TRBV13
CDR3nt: TGTGCCAGCAGCTCCGGGACAGGCCTTCCCAATGAGCAGTTCTTC
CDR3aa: CASSSGTGLPNEQFF

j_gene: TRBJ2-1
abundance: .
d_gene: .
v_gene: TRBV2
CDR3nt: TGTGCCAGCAGCCCCCTCGTAGAGCTCCAGCAGTTCTTC
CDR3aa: CASSPLVELQQFF

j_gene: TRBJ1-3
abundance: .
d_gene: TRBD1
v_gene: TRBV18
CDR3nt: TGTGCCAGCTCACCACGAGGGACAGGGGACTCTGGAAACACCATATATTTT
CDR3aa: CASSPRGTGDSGNTIYF

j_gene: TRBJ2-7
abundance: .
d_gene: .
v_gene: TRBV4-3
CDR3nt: TGCGCCAGCAGCCCCCAAGGGGGACTACAAGTATGG
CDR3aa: CASSPQGGLQVW

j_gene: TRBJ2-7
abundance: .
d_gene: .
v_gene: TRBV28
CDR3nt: TGTGCCAGCTTTCGCACAGGGACGTACACACTACGATGGTACTTC
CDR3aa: CASFRTGTYTLRWYF

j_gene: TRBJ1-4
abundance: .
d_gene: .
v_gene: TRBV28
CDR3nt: TGTGCCAGCAGTTTTTACCCAGGTTCAACTAATGAAAAACTGTTTTTT
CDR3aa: CASSFYPGSTNEKLFF

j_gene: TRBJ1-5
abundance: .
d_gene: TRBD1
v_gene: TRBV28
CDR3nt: TGTGCCAGCACGCCCGGGACAGGGGGAAATCAGCCCCAGCATTTT
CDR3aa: CASTPGTGGNQPQHF

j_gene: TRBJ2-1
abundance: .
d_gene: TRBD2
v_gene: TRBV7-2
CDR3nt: TGTGCCAGCAACGTTGACGGGACTAGCGCAGGTGAGCAGTTCTTC
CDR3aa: CASNVDGTSAGEQFF

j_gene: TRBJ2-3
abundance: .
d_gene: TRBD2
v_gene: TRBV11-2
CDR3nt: TGTGCCAGCAGCTTAACCAGCGGGAGTTGGAATACGCAGTATTTT
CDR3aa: CASSLTSGSWNTQYF

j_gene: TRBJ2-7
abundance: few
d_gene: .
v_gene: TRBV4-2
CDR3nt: TGTGCCAGCAGCCAAACCTCGATGGCTTCCTACGAGCAGTACTTC
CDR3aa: CASSQTSMASYEQYF

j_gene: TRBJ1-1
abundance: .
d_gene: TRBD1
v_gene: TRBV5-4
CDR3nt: TGTGCCAGCAGCTTGAAAAGGGGGCAAGGCACTGAAGCTTTCTTT
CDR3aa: CASSLKRGQGTEAFF

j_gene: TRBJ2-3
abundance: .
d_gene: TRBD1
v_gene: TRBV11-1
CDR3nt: TGTGCCAGCAGTTTATTGGGGACAGGGGTCCCCACAGATACGCAGTATTTT
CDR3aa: CASSLLGTGVPTDTQYF

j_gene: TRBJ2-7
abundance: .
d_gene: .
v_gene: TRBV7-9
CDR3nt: TGTGCCAGCAGCTTAGTGGACCACGAGCAGTACTTC
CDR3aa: CASSLVDHEQYF

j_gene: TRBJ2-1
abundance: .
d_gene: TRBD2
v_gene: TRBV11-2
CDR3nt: TGTGCCAGCAGCCTTACTAGCGGATCCTACAATGAGCAGTTCTTC
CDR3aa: CASSLTSGSYNEQFF

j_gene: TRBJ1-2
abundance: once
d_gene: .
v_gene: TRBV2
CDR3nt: TGTGCCAGCAATATCGTAAGAGGGTATGGCTACACCTTC
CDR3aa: CASNIVRGYGYTF

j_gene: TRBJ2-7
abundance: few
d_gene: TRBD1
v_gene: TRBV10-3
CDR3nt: TGTGCCATCAGCTATCTAAAGGGGGCGAGTAACTACGAGCAGTACTTC
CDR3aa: CAISYLKGASNYEQYF

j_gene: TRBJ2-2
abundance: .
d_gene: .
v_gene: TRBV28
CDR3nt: TGTGCCAGCAGTCCCGGACTTACGGAGCTGTTTTTT
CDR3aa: CASSPGLTELFF

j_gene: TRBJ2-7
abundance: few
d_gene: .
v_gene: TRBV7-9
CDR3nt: TGTGCCAGCAGCTTCCTACAATCGGGCGGCGAGCAGTACTTC
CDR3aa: CASSFLQSGGEQYF

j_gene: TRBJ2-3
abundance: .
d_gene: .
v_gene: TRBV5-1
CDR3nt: TGCGCCAGCAGCTTGGTTTTCGGAAACACAGATACGCAGTATTTT
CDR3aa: CASSLVFGNTDTQYF

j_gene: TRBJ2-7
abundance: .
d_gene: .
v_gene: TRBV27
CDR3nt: TGTGCCAGCAGGGGGTCAGAGTCCTACGAGCAGTACTTC
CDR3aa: CASRGSESYEQYF

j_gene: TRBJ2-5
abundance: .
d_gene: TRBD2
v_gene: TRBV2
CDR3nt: TGTGCCAGCAGCGCCGGGACTACATCACAAGAGACCCAGTACTTC
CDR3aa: CASSAGTTSQETQYF

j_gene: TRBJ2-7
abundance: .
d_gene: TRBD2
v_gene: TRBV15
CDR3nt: TGTGCCACCAGTTCGACTAGCGGGAGTTTGGAGCAGTACTTC
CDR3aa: CATSSTSGSLEQYF

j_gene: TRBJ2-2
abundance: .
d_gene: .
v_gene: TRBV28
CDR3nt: TGTGCCAGCAGCCCTCCTGGAAGGTCGAACACCGGGGAGCTGTTTTTT
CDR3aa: CASSPPGRSNTGELFF

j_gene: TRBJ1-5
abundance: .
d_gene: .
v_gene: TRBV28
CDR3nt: TGTGCCAGCAGTTTGAGCGGGCGGCAGCCCCAGCATTTT
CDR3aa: CASSLSGRQPQHF

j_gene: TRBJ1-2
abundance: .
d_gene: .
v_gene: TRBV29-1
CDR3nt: TGCAGCGTTGAAGGACGGGGGAGAAACTATGGCTACACCTTC
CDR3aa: CSVEGRGRNYGYTF

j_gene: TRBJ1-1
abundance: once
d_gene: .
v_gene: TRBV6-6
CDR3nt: TGTGCCAGCAGTTACTCTCCAACCACTGAAGCTTTCTTT
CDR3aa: CASSYSPTTEAFF

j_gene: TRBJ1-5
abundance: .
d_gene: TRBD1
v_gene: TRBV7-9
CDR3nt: TGTGCCAGCAGCTTGGGACAGGGGTACAATCAGCCCCAGCATTTT
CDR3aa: CASSLGQGYNQPQHF

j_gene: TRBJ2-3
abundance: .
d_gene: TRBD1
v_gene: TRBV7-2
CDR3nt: TGTGCCAGCAGCCCGGACAGGGAGTCGACAGATACGCAGTATTTT
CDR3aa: CASSPDRESTDTQYF

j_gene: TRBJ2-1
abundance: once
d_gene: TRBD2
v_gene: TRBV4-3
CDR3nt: TGCGCCAGCAGCCAAGTTCCTAGCGGGATCTCCTACAATGAGCAGTTCTTC
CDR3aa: CASSQVPSGISYNEQFF

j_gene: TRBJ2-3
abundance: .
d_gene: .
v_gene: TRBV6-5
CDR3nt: TGTGCCAGCGGTAAGAATGAGGCGGCAGATACGCAGTATTTT
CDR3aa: CASGKNEAADTQYF

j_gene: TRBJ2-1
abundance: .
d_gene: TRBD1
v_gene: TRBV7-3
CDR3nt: TGTGCCAGCAGCACAGGGGGGAATGAGCAGTTCTTC
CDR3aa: CASSTGGNEQFF

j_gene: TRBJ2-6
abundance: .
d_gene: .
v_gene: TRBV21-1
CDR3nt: TGTGCCAGCAGCAAAGAGGACTCTGGGGCCAACGTCCTGACTTTC
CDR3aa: CASSKEDSGANVLTF

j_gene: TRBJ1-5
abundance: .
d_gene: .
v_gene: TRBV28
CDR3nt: TGTGGGACGGGAAACAATCAGCCCCAGCATTTT
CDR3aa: CGTGNNQPQHF